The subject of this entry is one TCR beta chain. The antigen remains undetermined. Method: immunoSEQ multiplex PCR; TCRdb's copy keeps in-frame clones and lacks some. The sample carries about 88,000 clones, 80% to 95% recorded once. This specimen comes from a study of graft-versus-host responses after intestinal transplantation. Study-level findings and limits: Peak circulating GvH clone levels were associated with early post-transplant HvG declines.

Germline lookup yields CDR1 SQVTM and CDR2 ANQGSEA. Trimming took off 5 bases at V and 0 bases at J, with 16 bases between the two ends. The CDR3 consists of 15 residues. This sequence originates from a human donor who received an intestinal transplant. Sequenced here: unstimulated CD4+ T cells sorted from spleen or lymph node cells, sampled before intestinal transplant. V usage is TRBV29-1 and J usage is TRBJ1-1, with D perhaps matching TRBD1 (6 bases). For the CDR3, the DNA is TGCAGCGTTCAGGGGCCCCAGTCTATGAACACTGAAGCTTTCTTT. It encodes CSVQGPQSMNTEAFF.